Each of the 26 T cell receptor beta chains below was sequenced from the same sample in a study of T-cell memory formation after mild COVID-19. Each CDR3 protein is one row after TCRdb ran MiXCR on the 5' RACE reads. The table has a few hundred thousand distinct CDR3 sequences, approximately 9% seen once; the top ten hold 20% to 25%. Material for sequencing was PBMCs or a T cell subset sorted from them (not recorded which). The source of these receptors is a man aged 18 to 30 who had mild COVID-19 (a few samples of this study predate the infection). Cell type and time point are not known.

V and J are TRBV7-9 and TRBJ1-5; D perhaps matches TRBD1 (5 bases). The length of the CDR3 is 14 residues. The germline CDR1 and CDR2 sequences are SEHNR and FQNEAQ (reference sequence). The ends were cut back, 6 bases at V and 4 bases at J, with 13 bases in the middle. CDR3 residues: CASSSGFGNQPQHF. CDR3 DNA: TGTGCCAGCAGTTCAGGGTTCGGAAATCAGCCCCAGCATTTT.

This clonotype was recorded a few times. The chain recombines TRBV7-9 with TRBJ2-7, with D possibly TRBD2 on 6 matching bases. V lost 5 bases and J lost 3, with 11 bases in between. From germline, CDR1 is SEHNR and CDR2 FQNEAQ (reference sequence). This CDR3 region has 13 residues. The CDR3 spells CASSSGLGYEQYF. As DNA, the CDR3 is TGTGCCAGCAGCAGCGGGCTCGGCTACGAGCAGTACTTC.

This clonotype showed up just a few times. The chain couples TRBV5-5 to TRBJ2-4; no definite D call. Between the trimmed V and J ends, which lost 1 base and 2 bases, there was a span of 13 bases. Germline loops: CDR1 SGHKS, CDR2 YYEKEE (reference sequence). There are 16 residues in the CDR3. The CDR3 reads CASSLSNAGPKNIQYF. The CDR3 nucleotides are TGTGCCAGCAGCTTGTCAAATGCAGGACCCAAAAACATTCAGTACTTC.

This clonotype came up many times. This chain joins TRBV6-5 and TRBJ2-3; TRBD2 aligns across 9 bases. The CDR3 runs to 15 residues. V shed 5 bases, J shed 5 bases, and the junction held 8 bases outside the gene matches. CDR1 is MNHEY and CDR2 is SVGAGI in the germline V gene. The CDR3 DNA sequence: TGTGCCAGCAGTGTGGTAGCGGGGGAGGGAGATACGCAGTATTTT. Protein product: CASSVVAGEGDTQYF.

This clonotype was seen a handful of times. The chain employs TRBV4-2 and TRBJ2-1; maybe TRBD1 (5 bases). V shed 1 base and J shed 3 bases, with 13 bases lying between them. Germline-derived CDR1 and CDR2 are LGHNA and YNFKEQ. The CDR3 has 16 amino acids. The chain's CDR3 is CASSQAAWGLYNEQFF. CDR3 DNA sequence: TGTGCCAGCAGCCAAGCGGCGTGGGGCCTCTACAATGAGCAGTTCTTC.

In this sample, this clonotype turned up a few times. At one of its ends the junction is not consistent with the germline gene, which may arise from a read error. The chain links TRBV6-2 or TRBV6-3 to TRBJ2-1; 15 bases line up with TRBD2. The CDR3 length is 13 residues. Looked up from germline, CDR1 is MNHEY and CDR2 is SVGEGT. The CDR3 DNA reads TGTGCCAGCAGCCAAGGGACTAGCGGGGGGCCCGCCTTC. It yields the protein CASSQGTSGGPAF.

The chain carries TRBV7-2 and TRBJ2-1; no reliable D call. The length of the CDR3 is 13 residues. Germline CDR1 is SGHTA and CDR2 is FQGNSA. V was shortened by 5 bases and J by 7 bases, with 12 bases between the two germline ends. The CDR3 nucleotides are TGTGCCAGCAGCCCATCCAGACTGAATGAGCAGTTCTTC. Its translation is CASSPSRLNEQFF.

This clonotype has just a few counts. V usage is TRBV5-1 and J usage is TRBJ2-7; D is uncertain. Per germline, CDR1 SGHRS and CDR2 YFSETQ. The CDR3 spans 17 residues. V was pared by 3 bases and J by 2 bases, with 21 bases between. The CDR3 reads CASSSTALGSSPYEQYF. In nucleotides, the CDR3 is TGCGCCAGCAGCTCCACGGCCCTAGGGTCTTCTCCCTACGAGCAGTACTTC.

J is TRBJ2-7 and V is TRBV6-6; tentative D call: TRBD2 (7 bases). CDR1 is MNHNY, CDR2 SVGAGI, per germline (reference sequence). The CDR3 contains 15 residues. Trimming removed 1 base at V and 2 bases at J, with 12 bases between. The CDR3 DNA reads TGTGCCAGCAGTTACTTCGGGGGGCAGGCCTACGAGCAGTACTTC. Its translation is CASSYFGGQAYEQYF.

DNA for the CDR3: TGCGCCAGCAGCCAAGCCCCCACTACTAGCTTCGGGGGCACTGAAGCTTTCTTT. Amino acid sequence: CASSQAPTTSFGGTEAFF. The chain employs TRBV5-1 and TRBJ1-1; tentative D call: TRBD1 (5 bases). The CDR3 length is 18 residues. Trimming left V 4 bases short and J 4 bases short, with 26 bases between. Per the germline V gene, CDR1 is SGHRS and CDR2 is YFSETQ. Variable domain in full (rest from reference TRBV5-1 and TRBJ1-1): KAGVTQTPRYLIKTRGQQVTLSCSPISGHRSVSWYQQTPGQGLQFLFEYFSETQRNKGNFPGRFSGRQFSNSRSEMNVSTLELGDSALYLCASSQAPTTSFGGTEAFFGQGTRLTVV.

This clonotype came up many times. V usage is TRBV7-3 and J usage is TRBJ1-5, with 8 nucleotides matching TRBD1. J was trimmed by 6 bases and V by 2 bases; bases with no gene match: 0. The CDR3 is made up of 13 amino acids. Germline V gives CDR1 SGHTA, CDR2 FQGTGA. The CDR3 loop is CASSLDRGQPQHF. The CDR3 DNA reads as TGTGCCAGCAGCTTAGACAGGGGTCAGCCCCAGCATTTT.

This clonotype was counted a single time. The chain uses TRBV27 and TRBJ2-7, with 8 nucleotides matching TRBD1. With V trimmed by 6 bases and J by 0 bases, 7 bases remained unmatched. CDR3 length: 15 amino acids. CDR1 is MNHEY and CDR2 is SMNVEV in the germline V gene (reference sequence). DNA for the CDR3: TGTGCCAGCAGAGAAGGGACAGGCAACTCCTACGAGCAGTACTTC. This translates into CASREGTGNSYEQYF.

This clonotype has more than one count but fewer than ten. This chain joins TRBV5-1 and TRBJ2-5; 7 bases fit TRBD1. There are 14 residues in the CDR3. J gave up 1 base and V 2 bases, and 2 bases lay outside the gene matches. Germline V gene data show CDR1 as SGHRS and CDR2 as YFSETQ. In DNA form, the CDR3 reads TGCGCCAGCAGCTTCGACAGGGCCCAAGAGACCCAGTACTTC. This encodes CASSFDRAQETQYF.

This clonotype was picked up a small number of times. The V gene is TRBV27, the J gene TRBJ1-4; D ambiguous. CDR1 MNHEY and CDR2 SMNVEV come from the germline V gene (reference sequence). CDR3 length: 14 residues. Trimming stripped 2 bases from V and 4 bases from J, with 8 bases between. CDR3 protein: CASSLREGNEKLFF. The CDR3 region has the DNA TGTGCCAGCAGTTTACGGGAGGGTAATGAAAAACTGTTTTTT. The entire variable domain, with the rest obtained from reference TRBV27 and TRBJ1-4, is as follows: EAQVTQNPRYLITVTGKKLTVTCSQNMNHEYMSWYRQDPGLGLRQIYYSMNVEVTDKGDVPEGYKVSRKEKRNFPLILESPSPNQTSLYFCASSLREGNEKLFFGSGTQLSVL.

The rearrangement uses TRBV5-1 and TRBJ1-1; weak D call: TRBD1 (5 bases). The V end was cut by 4 bases, the J end by 4 bases, with 17 bases between. Germline assignment: CDR1 SGHRS and CDR2 YFSETQ. The CDR3 loop spans 15 amino acids. CDR3 region: CASSPTGTEPTEAFF. In DNA form, the CDR3 reads TGCGCCAGCAGCCCCACCGGGACGGAGCCCACTGAAGCTTTCTTT. The variable domain in full, with the rest retrieved from reference TRBV5-1 and TRBJ1-1, is KAGVTQTPRYLIKTRGQQVTLSCSPISGHRSVSWYQQTPGQGLQFLFEYFSETQRNKGNFPGRFSGRQFSNSRSEMNVSTLELGDSALYLCASSPTGTEPTEAFFGQGTRLTVV.

This clonotype was found a few times. The chain couples TRBV27 to TRBJ2-4, with 12 nucleotides matching TRBD1. This CDR3 spans 16 amino acids. J was trimmed by 4 bases and V by 5 bases; bases with no gene match: 6. CDR1 is MNHEY and CDR2 is SMNVEV in the germline V gene (reference sequence). CDR3 amino acids: CASSTRDRGPKNIQYF. As DNA, the CDR3 is TGTGCCAGCAGTACCCGGGACAGGGGGCCGAAAAACATTCAGTACTTC.

J is TRBJ2-5 and V is TRBV6-1; D gene unclear. Per the germline V gene, CDR1 is MNHNS and CDR2 is SASEGT. CDR3 length: 14 amino acids. Trimming removed 1 base from V and 5 bases from J, with 11 bases in between. Here the CDR3 reads CASSEDGNWETQYF. The DNA of the CDR3 is TGTGCCAGCAGTGAAGACGGTAACTGGGAGACCCAGTACTTC.

The V and J genes are TRBV19 and TRBJ1-6; 8 bases line up with TRBD1. V lost 8 bases, J lost 2 bases, and 8 bases stayed unmatched. The CDR3 has 16 residues. Germline loops: CDR1 LNHDA, CDR2 SQIVND (reference sequence). The CDR3, as DNA: TGTGCCAGTGGCCTACAGGGGGGCGCCTATAATTCACCCCTCCACTTT. This sequence encodes CASGLQGGAYNSPLHF. Combining the CDR3 with reference TRBV19 and TRBJ1-6 gives the whole variable domain DGGITQSPKYLFRKEGQNVTLSCEQNLNHDAMYWYRQDPGQGLRLIYYSQIVNDFQKGDIAEGYSVSREKKESFPLTVTSAQKNPTAFYLCASGLQGGAYNSPLHFGNGTRLTVT.

The V call is TRBV4-3, the J call TRBJ1-1; D gene ambiguous. V lost 4 bases and J lost 1, with 16 bases in between. The germline V gene has CDR1 LGHNA and CDR2 YSLEER. The CDR3 length is 16 residues. The CDR3: CASSPHDGRSNTEAFF. As DNA, the CDR3 is TGCGCCAGCAGCCCGCACGACGGCAGATCGAACACTGAAGCTTTCTTT.

J is TRBJ2-1 and V is TRBV7-9, with 11 bases lining up with TRBD2. J gave up 3 bases and V 3 bases, and 10 bases lay outside the gene matches. The CDR3 extends over 18 amino acids. Germline V gives CDR1 SEHNR, CDR2 FQNEAQ (reference sequence). CDR3 DNA sequence: TGTGCCAGCAGCTTGCCCCTCCGACTAGCGGGGAACTACAATGAGCAGTTCTTC. Its translation is CASSLPLRLAGNYNEQFF. Looking up the rest from reference TRBV7-9 and TRBJ2-1 gives the full variable domain: DTGVSQNPRHKITKRGQNVTFRCDPISEHNRLYWYRQTLGQGPEFLTYFQNEAQLEKSRLLSDRFSAERPKGSFSTLEIQRTEQGDSAMYLCASSLPLRLAGNYNEQFFGPGTRLTVL.

The V call is TRBV5-1, the J call TRBJ2-5; 7 bases line up with TRBD1. CDR3 length equals 15 residues. V gave up 3 bases and J gave up 5 bases; unmatched junction bases: 10. The V gene's germline CDR1 is SGHRS and CDR2 YFSETQ. CDR3 sequence (DNA): TGCGCCAGCAGCTCCCGACACAGGGGTGGGGAGACCCAGTACTTC. It specifies CASSSRHRGGETQYF.

This chain links TRBV7-8 with TRBJ2-7; D unclear. V was clipped by 4 bases and J by 4 bases, with 11 bases between them. CDR1 is SGHVS, CDR2 FQNEAQ, per germline. CDR3 size: 13 residues. The CDR3 sequence is CASSSSGPYEQYV. The CDR3 DNA reads TGTGCCAGCAGCTCTAGTGGTCCTTACGAGCAGTACGTC.

The gene calls are TRBV5-1 and TRBJ2-2; 14 bases are a match to TRBD2. The CDR3 totals 18 residues. Per germline, CDR1 SGHRS and CDR2 YFSETQ. The ends lost 3 bases at V and 0 bases at J; junction bases unmatched: 4. The CDR3 sequence is CASSYGTSGGPNTGELFF. The CDR3 DNA sequence: TGCGCCAGCAGCTACGGGACTAGCGGGGGACCGAACACCGGGGAGCTGTTTTTT.

The CDR3 nucleotides are TGTGCCAGCAGCTTTGGAAGTGGGGGTGGCTACACCTTC. Translating it yields CASSFGSGGGYTF. V and J are TRBV7-9 and TRBJ1-2; perhaps TRBD1 as D (5 bases). The V gene's germline CDR1 is SEHNR and CDR2 FQNEAQ (reference sequence). Trimming took 3 bases from V and 7 from J, leaving 12 bases between them. The CDR3 covers 13 residues.

CDR3 sequence: CASSYEVGTSETQYF. The CDR3 region has the DNA TGTGCCAGCAGTTACGAGGTCGGGACGTCAGAGACCCAGTACTTC. The chain is built from TRBV6-5 and TRBJ2-5; tentatively, D is TRBD1 or TRBD2 (5 bases each). Germline V lookup: CDR1 MNHEY, CDR2 SVGAGI. The CDR3 spans 15 residues. V lost 2 bases and J lost 4, with 14 bases in between.

This clonotype was seen just once. V gene TRBV12-3 or TRBV12-4 combines with J gene TRBJ2-5; 7 bases are shared with TRBD2. J gave up 5 bases and V 3 bases, and 6 bases lay outside the gene matches. This CDR3 has 14 amino acids. Here the CDR3 reads CASSFERGVETQYF. The DNA of the CDR3 is TGTGCCAGCAGTTTCGAGCGGGGAGTGGAGACCCAGTACTTC.